The 32 T cell receptor beta chains below all came from one sample that was sequenced in a study of blood T cell repertoires in COVID-19. Method: immunoSEQ multiplex PCR; TCRdb's copy keeps in-frame clones and lacks some. Altogether about 160,000 clones are present, 75% to 85% being singletons, with the ten largest covering less than 4%. The sequenced sample was PBMCs or T cells enriched from blood (not recorded which). The receptors originated from a woman aged 60-70 years who had recovered from COVID-19.

The chain couples TRBV19 to TRBJ1-2; maybe TRBD1 (5 bases). Trimming left V 4 bases short and J 6 bases short, with 12 bases between. The CDR3 is made up of 13 amino acids. Germline loops: CDR1 LNHDA, CDR2 SQIVND (reference sequence). The CDR3 loop is CASSRGEPNGYTF. CDR3 nucleotides: TGTGCCAGTAGTAGGGGCGAACCAAATGGCTACACCTTC.

The chain employs TRBV7-9 and TRBJ2-3; 10 nucleotides match TRBD2. Unmatched junction bases numbered 6, after V lost 1 base and J lost 5 bases. The CDR3 consists of 16 residues. Germline values: CDR1 SEHNR, CDR2 FQNEAQ (reference sequence). CDR3 sequence: CASSLVQRGGKDTQYF. The CDR3 DNA follows: TGTGCCAGCAGCTTAGTCCAGCGGGGGGGCAAAGATACGCAGTATTTT. The full variable domain, completed using reference TRBV7-9 and TRBJ2-3, is DTGVSQNPRHKITKRGQNVTFRCDPISEHNRLYWYRQTLGQGPEFLTYFQNEAQLEKSRLLSDRFSAERPKGSFSTLEIQRTEQGDSAMYLCASSLVQRGGKDTQYFGPGTRLTVL.

The CDR3 region has the DNA TGCGCCAGCAGCCATCGTAACACTGAAGCTTTCTTT. This translates into CASSHRNTEAFF. The chain recombines TRBV4-1 with TRBJ1-1; D ambiguous. Germline V gene sequence: CDR1 MGHRA, CDR2 YSYEKL. V lost 3 bases, J lost 2 bases, and 4 bases lay in between. This CDR3 has 12 residues.

This chain links TRBV5-1 with TRBJ2-7; tentative D call: TRBD1 (5 bases). The V end lost 4 bases, the J end lost 3 bases, and 14 bases lay between the germline ends. The CDR3 is made up of 14 amino acids. Germline loops: CDR1 SGHRS, CDR2 YFSETQ. The CDR3 sequence: CASSPPGKLYEQYF. The CDR3 bases are TGCGCCAGCAGCCCACCAGGGAAACTCTACGAGCAGTACTTC.

V gene TRBV5-1 combines with J gene TRBJ1-1, with D unresolved. Germline V gene data show CDR1 as SGHRS and CDR2 as YFSETQ. V shed 4 bases and J shed 0 bases, with 4 bases lying between them. The CDR3 consists of 12 residues. Written as DNA, the CDR3 is TGCGCCAGCAGCGCTATGAACACTGAAGCTTTCTTT. Its protein product is CASSAMNTEAFF.

This sequence joins TRBV19 and TRBJ1-1; D gene uncertain. Germline V gene data show CDR1 as LNHDA and CDR2 as SQIVND (reference sequence). Trimming took off 6 bases at V and 0 bases at J, with 8 bases between the two ends. This CDR3 spans 13 amino acids. The CDR3 loop reads CASSPIMNTEAFF. In DNA, the CDR3 is TGTGCCAGTAGCCCTATCATGAACACTGAAGCTTTCTTT.

The rearrangement joins TRBV6-4 to TRBJ1-4; D is perhaps TRBD1 (5 bases). From germline, CDR1 is MRHNA and CDR2 SNTAGT. The CDR3 sequence is 14 residues long. Trimming pared 6 bases from V and 5 bases from J, leaving 13 bases between. CDR3 sequence reads: CASSPTDSNEKLFF. As DNA, the CDR3 is TGTGCCAGCAGCCCGACAGACTCAAATGAAAAACTGTTTTTT.

The J gene is TRBJ2-3, the V gene TRBV23-1; D might be TRBD1 (6 bases). TRBV23-1 is recorded as an ORF, its role being uncertain. V was cut by 5 bases and J by 2 bases, with 17 bases left in between. CDR3 length: 16 residues. The CDR3 is CASSKTGKRITDTQYF. For the CDR3, the DNA is TGCGCCAGCAGTAAAACAGGGAAGAGGATCACAGATACGCAGTATTTT.

There are a few counts of this clone. The gene calls are TRBV11-3 and TRBJ2-1; D remains unclear. CDR3 length: 13 amino acids. The V end lost 0 bases, the J end lost 4 bases, and 4 bases lay between the germline ends. CDR1 and CDR2 (germline): SGHNT, YENEEA. For the CDR3, the DNA is TGTGCCAGCAGCTTAGATCAGTACAATGAGCAGTTCTTC. Encoded protein: CASSLDQYNEQFF.

The genes are TRBV4-1 and TRBJ1-4; the D gene is possibly TRBD1 (5 bases). The CDR3 is 14 residues long. V lost 4 bases and J 4 bases, leaving 10 bases between the germline ends. Germline CDR1 MGHRA, CDR2 YSYEKL. CDR3 sequence reads: CASSPRQINEKLFF. The CDR3 nucleotides read TGCGCCAGCAGCCCTCGACAGATTAATGAAAAACTGTTTTTT.

The chain employs TRBV5-4 and TRBJ2-1, with D possibly being TRBD2 (5 bases). Germline CDR1 and CDR2: SGHNT and YYREEE (reference sequence). There are 15 residues in the CDR3. The germline V and J ends were trimmed by 2 bases and 10 bases, with 19 bases remaining between them. The CDR3 bases are TGTGCCAGCAGCTTCGCGGGCGTTCAATACAGCGAGCAGTTCTTC. This translates into CASSFAGVQYSEQFF.

In its sample, this clone was seen a few times. The J gene is TRBJ1-2, the V gene TRBV3-1 (or the pseudogene TRBV3-2); possibly TRBD1 for D (6 bases). CDR1 is LGHDT and CDR2 is YNNKEL in the germline V gene (reference sequence). This CDR3 is built from 14 residues. V lost 2 bases to trimming and J lost 4 bases, with 11 bases between them. CDR3 residues: CASSQTRGGYGYTF. The DNA of the CDR3 is TGTGCCAGCAGCCAAACCAGGGGTGGCTATGGCTACACCTTC.

The rearrangement uses TRBV12-3 or TRBV12-4 and TRBJ1-6, with a tentative D call TRBD1 (6 bases). The germline V and J ends were trimmed by 6 bases and 10 bases, with 10 bases remaining between them. CDR3 length equals 12 residues. CDR3 nucleotide sequence: TGTGCCAGCAGACCCAGGGGCTCACCCCTCCACTTT. Amino acids: CASRPRGSPLHF.

This clone appeared once. The CDR3 sequence is CASSSRDRLYEQYF. In DNA, the CDR3 is TGTGCCAGTAGTAGCCGGGACAGACTCTACGAGCAGTACTTC. The chain links TRBV19 to TRBJ2-7; 7 bases align to TRBD1. The V gene's germline CDR1 is LNHDA and CDR2 SQIVND (reference sequence). Trimming cost V 4 bases and J 3 bases; bases outside gene matches: 6. This CDR3 is 14 amino acids long.

This clone showed up just a few times. V gene TRBV11-3 combines with J gene TRBJ2-5, with 10 positions matching TRBD1. V lost 5 bases, J lost 1 base, and 4 bases stayed unmatched. Germline CDR1 reads SGHNT; CDR2 reads YENEEA. CDR3 length: 15 amino acids. In DNA, the CDR3 is TGTGCCAGCAGCCGGGGACAGGGGCCCCAAGAGACCCAGTACTTC. It yields the protein CASSRGQGPQETQYF.

The rearrangement links TRBV4-2 to TRBJ1-2; 8 bases are a match to TRBD1. V was clipped by 1 base and J by 8 bases; unmatched bases: 9. This CDR3 region has 15 residues. Germline values: CDR1 LGHNA, CDR2 YNFKEQ. DNA for the CDR3: TGTGCCAGCAGCCAAGTGTGGCAGGGGGCGGGAGGCTACACCTTC. It translates to CASSQVWQGAGGYTF.

This clone was observed a single time. The J gene is TRBJ1-5, the V gene TRBV27; 8 bases match TRBD1. CDR3 length: 15 residues. The germline gives CDR1 MNHEY, CDR2 SMNVEV (reference sequence). V gave up 6 bases and J gave up 3 bases; unmatched junction bases: 7. CDR3: CASSSMDRDNQPQHF. DNA of the CDR3: TGTGCCAGCAGCTCTATGGACAGGGACAATCAGCCCCAGCATTTT.

The rearrangement uses TRBV27 and TRBJ1-2, with TRBD1 matching over 9 bases. V lost 5 bases, J lost 8 bases, and 6 bases stayed unmatched. The germline CDR1 and CDR2 sequences are MNHEY and SMNVEV (reference sequence). The CDR3 has 13 residues. The CDR3 protein is CASSPRTGDGYTF. CDR3 nucleotides: TGTGCCAGCAGTCCCCGGACAGGGGACGGCTACACCTTC.

The V call is TRBV2, the J call TRBJ2-7, with 9 bases lining up with TRBD1. Germline V gene sequence: CDR1 SNHLY, CDR2 FYNNEI. The V and J ends lost 5 bases and 7 bases, in that order; junction bases with no gene match: 9. The CDR3 runs to 14 residues. Written as DNA, the CDR3 is TGTGCCAGCAGTTTAGCCGGGACAGGGATAGAGCAGTACTTC. Translation: CASSLAGTGIEQYF. Combining the CDR3 with reference TRBV2 and TRBJ2-7 gives the whole variable domain EPEVTQTPSHQVTQMGQEVILRCVPISNHLYFYWYRQILGQKVEFLVSFYNNEISEKSEIFDDQFSVERPDGSNFTLKIRSTKLEDSAMYFCASSLAGTGIEQYFGPGTRLTVT.

The chain combines TRBV13 with TRBJ1-1; D not resolved. The V and J ends lost 0 bases and 0 bases respectively, with 11 bases between them. The CDR3 covers 16 residues. CDR1 is PRHDT, CDR2 FYEKMQ, per germline (reference sequence). Here the CDR3 DNA reads TGTGCCAGCAGCTTAGGGACGGGAGGAATGAACACTGAAGCTTTCTTT. Protein product: CASSLGTGGMNTEAFF.

The V gene is TRBV29-1, the J gene TRBJ2-7; D is possibly TRBD1 (5 bases). The V and J ends lost 5 bases and 0 bases respectively, with 17 bases between them. The CDR3 has 15 amino acids. Germline-derived CDR1 and CDR2 are SQVTM and ANQGSEA. CDR3 bases: TGCAGCGTTCCTACAGGCGACTTCAGCTCCTACGAGCAGTACTTC. Its translation: CSVPTGDFSSYEQYF.

The chain links TRBV7-2 to TRBJ2-5; 9 positions match TRBD2. The CDR3 totals 15 residues. Germline V CDR1 and CDR2: SGHTA, FQGNSA. The V segment lost 5 bases and the J segment 3 bases; nucleotides outside the gene matches: 7. CDR3 nucleotides: TGTGCCAGCAGCCCCGGCGGGGGGGCGAAAGAGACCCAGTACTTC. Translation gives CASSPGGGAKETQYF.

The chain links TRBV19 to TRBJ2-4; 12 nucleotides agree with TRBD2. Trimming cost V 5 bases and J 6 bases; bases outside gene matches: 5. The CDR3 totals 15 residues. The germline V gene has CDR1 LNHDA and CDR2 SQIVND (reference sequence). The chain's CDR3 is CASSPGLAGTNIQYF. For the CDR3, the DNA is TGTGCCAGTAGTCCTGGACTAGCGGGGACAAACATTCAGTACTTC.

The V and J genes are TRBV18 and TRBJ2-5; D might be TRBD2 (6 bases). V lost 3 bases and J lost 1, with 9 bases in between. Germline V lookup: CDR1 KGHSH, CDR2 LQKENI. This CDR3 has 14 residues. CDR3 amino acids: CASSPWEVQETQYF. The CDR3 DNA reads TGTGCCAGCTCACCTTGGGAGGTCCAAGAGACCCAGTACTTC.

The chain employs TRBV11-2 and TRBJ2-5, with 7 bases matching TRBD2. Germline V lookup: CDR1 SGHAT, CDR2 FQNNGV. With 6 bases clipped from V and 5 bases from J, the junction kept 12 bases outside the gene matches. The CDR3 covers 15 residues. CDR3 DNA: TGTGCCAGCAGAAACAGCGGGGTAATGGACGAGACCCAGTACTTC. Protein product: CASRNSGVMDETQYF.

The rearrangement joins TRBV9 to TRBJ1-6; the match to TRBD1 covers 9 bases. Per the germline V gene, CDR1 is SGDLS and CDR2 is YYNGEE. The CDR3 contains 16 residues. Unmatched junction bases numbered 2, after V lost 4 bases and J lost 0 bases. The CDR3, as DNA: TGTGCCAGCAGCTCGGGACAGGGCTCCTATAATTCACCCCTCCACTTT. As protein: CASSSGQGSYNSPLHF.

The rearrangement links TRBV23-1 to TRBJ1-2; D might be TRBD1 (6 bases). TRBV23-1 falls under the ORF class, with uncertain function. V was cut by 0 bases and J by 6 bases, with 17 bases left in between. The CDR3 spans 16 residues. The CDR3: CASSQSTNQQGHGYTF. The CDR3 DNA reads as TGCGCCAGCAGTCAATCCACGAATCAACAGGGACATGGCTACACCTTC.

The CDR3 loop is CASSPTGGREKLFF. CDR3 coding DNA: TGTGCCAGCAGCCCCACTGGGGGCAGGGAAAAACTGTTTTTT. V and J are TRBV25-1 and TRBJ1-4; tentatively, D is TRBD1 (6 bases). CDR3 length: 14 residues. Germline V gene data show CDR1 as MGHDK and CDR2 as SYGVNS. Trimming removed 6 bases from V and 8 bases from J, with 16 bases in between.

The chain couples TRBV18 to TRBJ2-5, with 7 nucleotides matching TRBD2. Germline lookup yields CDR1 KGHSH and CDR2 LQKENI. Trimming cost V 1 base and J 4 bases; bases outside gene matches: 6. There are 15 residues in the CDR3. Here the CDR3 reads CASSPLAGERETQYF. In DNA, the CDR3 is TGTGCCAGCTCACCACTCGCGGGGGAGAGAGAGACCCAGTACTTC.

The V and J genes are TRBV5-1 and TRBJ1-4; no reliable D call. The V and J ends lost 4 bases and 2 bases respectively, with 12 bases between them. From germline, CDR1 is SGHRS and CDR2 YFSETQ. The CDR3 has 15 residues. CDR3 nucleotides: TGCGCCAGCAGCCGAGAGACCGGGACTAATGAAAAACTGTTTTTT. Translated: CASSRETGTNEKLFF.

This chain joins TRBV4-1 and TRBJ2-3, with D maybe TRBD1 (6 bases). V was shortened by 3 bases and J by 3 bases, with 19 bases between the two germline ends. Germline CDR1 reads MGHRA; CDR2 reads YSYEKL. The CDR3 consists of 17 residues. The CDR3 region is CASSHLTGKVGTDTQYF. CDR3 DNA: TGCGCCAGCAGCCACCTCACAGGGAAAGTGGGAACAGATACGCAGTATTTT.

The rearrangement links TRBV30 to TRBJ2-3, with 7 positions matching TRBD1. Germline V lookup: CDR1 GTSNPN, CDR2 SVGIG (reference sequence). The V gene end was trimmed by 5 bases and the J gene end by 3 bases; junction bases not matched to a gene: 8. The CDR3 runs to 14 residues. CDR3: CAWEGQGVTDTQYF. In nucleotides, the CDR3 is TGTGCCTGGGAGGGTCAGGGGGTGACAGATACGCAGTATTTT.